Listed here is a single T cell receptor beta chain. This sample is drawn from a study of blood T cell repertoires in COVID-19. The protocol was immunoSEQ multiplex PCR, while the TCRdb copy is restricted to in-frame clones and leaves out a portion. The sample lists approximately 350,000 clones; around 86% were seen once. Germline V gene data show CDR1 as KGHSH and CDR2 as LQKENI. CDR3 length equals 13 residues. V was clipped by 2 bases and J by 5 bases, with 8 bases between them. The clonotype was recovered from a woman in her 50s with COVID-19, enrolled during active disease. Input material: peripheral blood. The chain joins TRBV18 to TRBJ2-3; D may be TRBD1 (6 bases). The CDR3 DNA follows: TGTGCCAGCTCACCAAAAGGGGGAGATACGCAGTATTTT. Its translation: CASSPKGGDTQYF.